This TCR beta chain was observed in a study of blood T cell repertoires in COVID-19. Overall study context: The cDNA or gDNA used as material had been derived from T cells, B-cell-depleted T cells, or PBMCs.

The V gene's germline CDR1 is SGHNT and CDR2 YENEEA. CDR3 length equals 12 residues. With 5 bases removed from V and 3 bases from J, the gap between germline ends came to 8 bases. Sequencing was performed with immunoSEQ multiplex PCR; in TCRdb, only in-frame clones are kept and a portion is missing. The repertoire includes fewer than 55,000 clones, around 83% of them detected once, and about 14% sits in the top ten. This chain connects TRBV11-3 to TRBJ2-7; the D gene is possibly TRBD2 (5 bases). What was sequenced was peripheral blood. This sequence was found in a human donor with acute or convalescent COVID-19. The donor label of this sample is uncertain. Here the CDR3 reads CASSDYRYEQYF. CDR3 sequence (DNA): TGTGCCAGCAGCGACTACCGCTACGAGCAGTACTTC.